This T cell receptor (beta chain) was documented in a study of T cell repertoires in cytomegalovirus infection. Study at large: The public TCR beta signatures pointed to both CMV infection and matching HLA type.

TCRdb processed the reads anew with MiXCR; each CDR3 protein has one entry. The sample lists approximately 130,000 distinct CDR3 sequences; 20% to 30% were seen once. Regarding the study as a whole: Based on cumulative public TCR beta family frequency, carriers of CMV plus the relevant HLA were identified. HLA-C-restricted CMV-specific TCR beta clonotypes prevailed in the ex vivo response.

Many counts were recorded for this clonotype. Antigen specificity is unknown. This TCR came from a human donor in good health (CMV status not recorded). Some clones in this sample may be carry-over from other donors' samples. Specimen: PBMCs, sequenced either directly or after in vitro stimulation (not recorded which).

The CDR3 bases are TGTGCCAGCAGTTTATCAGGAGGCTACGAGCAGTACGTC. Translating it yields CASSLSGGYEQYV. The rearrangement uses TRBV27 and TRBJ2-7; maybe TRBD2 (5 bases). Per the germline V gene, CDR1 is MNHEY and CDR2 is SMNVEV (reference sequence). CDR3 length: 13 amino acids. The V gene lost 0 bases and the J gene lost 3 bases, with 6 bases spanning the gap.